What follows describes a single TCR beta chain. Germline V gene sequence: CDR1 MNHNS, CDR2 SASEGT. The CDR3 is 14 amino acids. The ends lost 4 bases at V and 0 bases at J; junction bases unmatched: 2. RNA transcripts provided the template for amplifying TCR beta CDR3 regions. The authors performed first-round RT-PCR with HTBI primers and then a second-round multiplex PCR. TCRdb reprocessed the multiplex PCR reads via MiXCR and lists one record per CDR3 protein. The sample lists about 400,000 distinct CDR3 sequences; around 21% were seen once. This sample is part of a study of Graves' ophthalmopathy and Graves' hyperthyroidism. Stable hyperthyroidism meant no ophthalmopathy within 18 months of follow-up. Each hyperthyroidism patient was newly diagnosed, with under 2 months' duration, and aged 18 to 65. Ineligible for inclusion were patients with other autoimmune diseases, uncontrolled infections, pregnancy or lactation. Fresh peripheral blood (about 10 ml) yielded the PBMCs.

The rearrangement uses TRBV6-1 and TRBJ2-5, with 7 bases aligning to TRBD1. The TCR sequence derives from a woman aged 18-30 years with stable Graves' hyperthyroidism. Sequencing was performed on peripheral blood. The chain's CDR3 is CASSATGNQETQYF. As DNA, the CDR3 is TGTGCCAGCAGTGCGACAGGGAACCAAGAGACCCAGTACTTC.